Sequencing of this T cell receptor beta chain was carried out in a study of neurological immune-mediated disorders (dated by TCRdb to the late 2010s). The study in broad terms: The study compared peripheral blood TCR-beta repertoires of HTLV-I-associated myelopathy (HAM/TSP) patients, multiple sclerosis patients and healthy controls using UMI-based sequencing. Longitudinal samples, technical triplicates and paired sorted CD4+ and CD8+ T-cell subsets, alongside PBMC samples, were included among the roughly 98 TCR-beta libraries. Longitudinal HAM/TSP and healthy donors were sampled at 3 time-points each (about 3-40 month intervals). The cohort included roughly 71 subjects: some 14 with HAM/TSP, around 34 with multiple sclerosis, and around 20 healthy controls.

What the work shows at the level of the full study, not this receptor alone: The highest TCR clonal expansion was observed in HAM/TSP patients, whereas the lowest was observed in MS patients, even when compared with healthy controls. No identical CDR3 amino acid sequences were found to be shared among expanded clones across subjects, suggesting that TCR-beta repertoires were private in all groups.

The intended sense of this specimen's time point label: longitudinal time-point 2. The healthy controls were volunteers from a blood bank in Maryland, USA. For the unsorted PBMC libraries, 2 million PBMCs were stored in RNAlater at -80 degrees C until RNA extraction and were used to generate the libraries. PBMCs were separated from peripheral blood using Ficoll-Hypaque density gradient centrifugation and then cryopreserved in liquid nitrogen. Trimming at the junction amounts to 6 bases on V and 4 bases on J, and the germline ends lie 19 bases apart. From cysteine to phenylalanine, the CDR3 is 14 amino acids long. CDR3 DNA is the only sequence kept; it has 42 bases, read in frame from the first base. In the germline V gene, CDR1 corresponds to SQVTM and CDR2 to ANQGSEA. cDNA was synthesized by template-switch 5'RACE using a primer carrying a 10-nucleotide random unique molecular identifier by which each TCR transcript was tagged. Each sequencing run produced over 180 million TCR-beta sequences covering 15-18 subjects. Total RNA was extracted with the RNeasy kit. Using the KAPA Real-time Library Amplification kit, TCR-beta VDJ regions were amplified with primers for the TCR constant region and the 5'RACE anchor. A first PCR added sample indexes and Illumina adaptors, after which a second PCR increased the library yield. The roughly 650 bp TCR product was size-selected on a 2% E-gel SizeSelection system after Ampure bead purification. Before pooling, libraries had their quality checked on a Bioanalyzer, their concentration measured with Qubit, and their quantity determined with the Kapa Library Quantification kit. An Illumina HiSeq 2500 sequenced the libraries paired-end 2 x 150 bp. To increase sequence diversity, about 25-31% phiX was spiked into each library pool. In the paper's pipeline: Quality-filtered reads were processed with the UMI-based MiGEC pipeline, which removed over 80% of raw TCR sequences during error correction. VDJ genes were aligned to IMGT germline references, and each clonotype was defined by a unique CDR3 amino acid sequence together with V-J genes. VDJtools evaluated clonal expansion, Shannon diversity and CDR3 relatedness (CalcPairwiseDistances, ClusterSamples); CLCbio workbench built phylogenetic trees. A clone was classed as expanded if it had 8 or more unique UMIs, a cutoff based on coefficient-of-variation modelling across technical triplicates. TCRdb handled the public reads itself, with Q25 trimming in fastp and clone calling in MiXCR, and kept productive beta chains. Each entry is one CDR3 protein sequence, shown with its most common DNA and genes. TCRdb, rather than the study authors, made the V and J calls. The sample table records some 60,000 distinct CDR3 sequences; roughly 9.8% of these occur just once. The top ten clonotypes cover under 15% of the sample.

This clonotype was picked up many times. The antigen it recognizes is unknown. No base qualities exist here, and no much larger clone lies one base off it. The source is a man under 40 in good health. Input material: PBMCs. The chain uses TRBV29-1 and TRBJ2-7, and the D gene may be TRBD2, 7 bases matching. The CDR3 protein is CSVSGAGDYYEQYF. The sequenced DNA: TGCAGCGTCTCGGGGGCGGGGGATTATTACGAGCAGTACTTC.